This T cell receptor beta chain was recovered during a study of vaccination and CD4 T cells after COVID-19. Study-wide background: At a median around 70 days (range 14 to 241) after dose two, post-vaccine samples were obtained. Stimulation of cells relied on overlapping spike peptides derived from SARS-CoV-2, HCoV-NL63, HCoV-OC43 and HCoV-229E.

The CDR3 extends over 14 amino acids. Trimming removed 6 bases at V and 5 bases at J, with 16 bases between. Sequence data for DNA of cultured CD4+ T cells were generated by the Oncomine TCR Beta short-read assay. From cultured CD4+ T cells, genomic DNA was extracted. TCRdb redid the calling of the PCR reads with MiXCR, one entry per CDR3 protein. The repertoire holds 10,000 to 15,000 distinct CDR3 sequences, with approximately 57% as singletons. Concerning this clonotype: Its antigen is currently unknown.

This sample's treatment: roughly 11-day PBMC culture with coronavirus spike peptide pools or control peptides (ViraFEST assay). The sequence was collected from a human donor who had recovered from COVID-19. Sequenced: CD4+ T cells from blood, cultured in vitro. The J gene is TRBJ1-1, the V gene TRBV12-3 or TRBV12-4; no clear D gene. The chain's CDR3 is CASRPGPDGTEAFF. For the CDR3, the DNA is TGTGCCAGCAGACCCGGACCGGACGGGACTGAAGCTTTCTTT.